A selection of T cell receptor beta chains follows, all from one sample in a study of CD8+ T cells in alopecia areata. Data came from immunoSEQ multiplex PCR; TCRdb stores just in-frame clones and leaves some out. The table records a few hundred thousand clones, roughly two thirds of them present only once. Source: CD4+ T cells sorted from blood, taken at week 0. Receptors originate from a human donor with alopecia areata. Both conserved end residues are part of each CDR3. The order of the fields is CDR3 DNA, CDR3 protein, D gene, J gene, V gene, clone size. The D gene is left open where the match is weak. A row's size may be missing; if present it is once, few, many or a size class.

CDR3nt: TGTGCCAGCAGCTCCCGACAGGGAGGACTCACCATATATTTT
CDR3aa: CASSSRQGGLTIYF
d_gene: TRBD1
j_gene: TRBJ1-3
v_gene: TRBV5-6
abundance: -

CDR3nt: TGTGCCTGGAGTGGACAGTTCTATGGCTACACCTTC
CDR3aa: CAWSGQFYGYTF
d_gene: -
j_gene: TRBJ1-2
v_gene: TRBV30
abundance: -

CDR3nt: TGTGCCACTACTTGGGGACAGGGGGGAGAGACCCAGTACTTC
CDR3aa: CATTWGQGGETQYF
d_gene: TRBD1
j_gene: TRBJ2-5
v_gene: TRBV12-5
abundance: -

CDR3nt: TGTGCCAGCAGTGAATACTGGGGCAGGGCGGAGACCCAGTACTTC
CDR3aa: CASSEYWGRAETQYF
d_gene: -
j_gene: TRBJ2-5
v_gene: TRBV6-1
abundance: once

CDR3nt: TGTGCCAGCTCACCCCCAGGTGGGGGGGCGAGTGGCTACACCTTC
CDR3aa: CASSPPGGGASGYTF
d_gene: -
j_gene: TRBJ1-2
v_gene: TRBV18
abundance: -

CDR3nt: TGCAGCGTTGCCCCCTGGGGCACCGGGGAGCTGTTTTTT
CDR3aa: CSVAPWGTGELFF
d_gene: -
j_gene: TRBJ2-2
v_gene: TRBV29-1
abundance: once

CDR3nt: TGTGCCAGCAGGGGACAGGGGGGTGAGCAGTACTTC
CDR3aa: CASRGQGGEQYF
d_gene: TRBD1
j_gene: TRBJ2-7
v_gene: TRBV2
abundance: -

CDR3nt: TGTGCCAGCAGCCTACTTTCGTGGGGATCACAAGAGACCCAGTACTTC
CDR3aa: CASSLLSWGSQETQYF
d_gene: -
j_gene: TRBJ2-5
v_gene: TRBV5-6
abundance: -

CDR3nt: TGTGCCTGGAGTGCGGACCTTTACGAGCAGTACTTC
CDR3aa: CAWSADLYEQYF
d_gene: -
j_gene: TRBJ2-7
v_gene: TRBV30
abundance: -

CDR3nt: TGCAGCGGCTCCGGGACAGGGGGTCAAGAGACCCAGTACTTC
CDR3aa: CSGSGTGGQETQYF
d_gene: TRBD1
j_gene: TRBJ2-5
v_gene: TRBV29-1
abundance: -

CDR3nt: TGTGCCAGCAGCGTGGTTTTAGACAATGAGCAGTTCTTC
CDR3aa: CASSVVLDNEQFF
d_gene: -
j_gene: TRBJ2-1
v_gene: TRBV9
abundance: once

CDR3nt: TGTGCCAGCAGCGTTACAGGGAATTCACCCCTCCACTTT
CDR3aa: CASSVTGNSPLHF
d_gene: -
j_gene: TRBJ1-6
v_gene: TRBV9
abundance: few

CDR3nt: TGCGCCAGCAGCCAAGTGGGGGGACCCCGCAATCAGCCCCAGCATTTT
CDR3aa: CASSQVGGPRNQPQHF
d_gene: -
j_gene: TRBJ1-5
v_gene: TRBV4-1
abundance: -

CDR3nt: TGTGCCAGCAGCTTAGCGGGGGAGGGAGAGACCCAGTACTTC
CDR3aa: CASSLAGEGETQYF
d_gene: TRBD2
j_gene: TRBJ2-5
v_gene: TRBV7-2
abundance: -

CDR3nt: TGCGCCAGCAGCAAGGACAGGGCCAGTTGGCTGTTTTTT
CDR3aa: CASSKDRASWLFF
d_gene: TRBD1
j_gene: TRBJ2-2
v_gene: TRBV5-1
abundance: -